The 22 T cell receptor beta chains listed next were all sequenced from one sample in a study of blood T cell repertoires in COVID-19. Measured with immunoSEQ multiplex PCR; TCRdb has only the in-frame clones, and not every one. The sample has fewer than 250,000 clones; roughly 80% are singletons. Input material: peripheral blood. The receptors shown here come from a woman aged 45-59 years with acute or convalescent COVID-19.

CDR3 sequence (DNA): TGCGCCAGCAGCGGGGGGACAGGGAGGACTGAAGCTTTCTTT. It encodes CASSGGTGRTEAFF. The rearrangement uses TRBV5-1 and TRBJ1-1; 9 bases fit TRBD1. Germline assignment: CDR1 SGHRS and CDR2 YFSETQ. The CDR3 extends over 14 amino acids. V shed 4 bases, J shed 5 bases, and the junction held 6 bases outside the gene matches.

The chain uses TRBV2 and TRBJ1-2; D unclear. V lost 6 bases to trimming and J lost 4 bases, with 15 bases between them. Germline V lookup: CDR1 SNHLY, CDR2 FYNNEI. This CDR3 spans 14 amino acids. CDR3 DNA sequence: TGTGCCAGCAGCGTCTCTCCCAACTCCTATGGCTACACCTTC. Its protein product is CASSVSPNSYGYTF.

This clone appeared a few times. The chain joins TRBV7-9 to TRBJ2-1, with a tentative D call TRBD2 (6 bases). This CDR3 comprises 14 residues. V was pared by 1 base and J by 4 bases, with 8 bases between. Germline CDR1 reads SEHNR; CDR2 reads FQNEAQ (reference sequence). Written as DNA, the CDR3 is TGTGCCAGCAGCTTAGGAAGCGGGTACAATGAGCAGTTCTTC. This translates into CASSLGSGYNEQFF.

This chain links TRBV4-3 with TRBJ2-1; 7 bases align to TRBD1. From germline, CDR1 is LGHNA and CDR2 YSLEER. The V gene end was trimmed by 0 bases and the J gene end by 13 bases; junction bases not matched to a gene: 9. The CDR3 spans 14 residues. The CDR3 spells CASSQDFSTGVQFF. DNA for the CDR3: TGCGCCAGCAGCCAAGACTTCTCCACAGGGGTACAGTTCTTC.

V and J are TRBV5-1 and TRBJ2-1; TRBD1 agrees at 7 bases. V trimming: 1 base; J trimming: 1 base; junction bases outside the gene matches: 5. CDR1 is SGHRS and CDR2 is YFSETQ in the germline V gene. The CDR3 covers 16 residues. The CDR3 bases are TGCGCCAGCAGCTTGAATACAGGGGAATCCTACAATGAGCAGTTCTTC. This sequence encodes CASSLNTGESYNEQFF.

The rearrangement uses TRBV10-1 and TRBJ1-1; a possible D gene is TRBD1 (6 bases). The CDR3 runs 13 residues. Germline assignment: CDR1 WNHNN and CDR2 SYGVQD (reference sequence). V gave up 3 bases and J gave up 7 bases, with 12 bases separating them. The CDR3 region is CASSDRGADEAFF. CDR3 nucleotides: TGCGCCAGCAGTGATCGGGGGGCCGATGAAGCTTTCTTT.

Here the CDR3 reads CASSLPSRGEQYF. CDR3 coding DNA: TGTGCCAGCAGTTTACCCTCCCGAGGGGAGCAGTACTTC. This sequence joins TRBV28 and TRBJ2-7, with D tentatively TRBD2 (5 bases). The germline CDR1 and CDR2 sequences are MDHEN and SYDVKM. This CDR3 has 13 amino acids. V lost 2 bases, J lost 7 bases, and 12 bases lay in between.

The rearrangement links TRBV18 to TRBJ1-2, with unresolved D. Looked up from germline, CDR1 is KGHSH and CDR2 is LQKENI. The CDR3 contains 13 residues. V shed 1 base and J shed 6 bases, with 9 bases lying between them. The CDR3 spells CASSPRREDGYTF. DNA of the CDR3: TGTGCCAGCTCACCACGGAGGGAAGATGGCTACACCTTC.

V and J are TRBV6-5 and TRBJ1-1; TRBD1 matches at 8 bases. Unmatched junction bases numbered 7, after V lost 6 bases and J lost 1 base. This CDR3 has 15 residues. Germline-derived CDR1 and CDR2 are MNHEY and SVGAGI. The CDR3 region has the DNA TGTGCCAGCAGGCCGAACAGGGGGAGGAACACTGAAGCTTTCTTT. It translates to CASRPNRGRNTEAFF.

This chain uses TRBV7-8 with TRBJ2-7; possible D gene TRBD2, 5 bases. V was trimmed by 3 bases and J by 6 bases, leaving 12 bases between them. The CDR3 totals 13 residues. Germline lookup yields CDR1 SGHVS and CDR2 FQNEAQ. For the CDR3, the DNA is TGTGCCAGCAGCTTTGAGGGTTCCCTCGAGCAGTACTTC. It specifies CASSFEGSLEQYF.

This rearrangement joins TRBV9 to TRBJ1-1; TRBD1 is a possible D gene (5 bases). V was trimmed by 3 bases and J by 12 bases, leaving 15 bases between them. Germline assignment: CDR1 SGDLS and CDR2 YYNGEE. The CDR3 loop spans 12 amino acids. CDR3 DNA: TGTGCCAGCAGCGGACACCTCAGGGCCACTTTCTTT. Amino acid sequence: CASSGHLRATFF.

V usage is TRBV7-2 and J usage is TRBJ2-6, with TRBD1 matching 8 bases. The CDR3 runs to 15 residues. The junction had 2 bases not matched to a gene; V was cut back by 5 bases and J by 2 bases. Germline loops: CDR1 SGHTA, CDR2 FQGNSA. This CDR3 is CASSPGGTGANVLTF. CDR3 in DNA: TGTGCCAGCAGCCCAGGGGGCACTGGGGCCAACGTCCTGACTTTC.

The chain carries TRBV4-1 and TRBJ1-4; D gene unclear. Trimming pared 4 bases from V and 5 bases from J, leaving 14 bases between. Germline CDR1 is MGHRA and CDR2 is YSYEKL. This CDR3 contains 15 residues. The CDR3 DNA is TGCGCCAGCAGCCCCCGGTGGACTATCAATGAAAAACTGTTTTTT. Its protein is CASSPRWTINEKLFF.

The rearrangement joins TRBV12-3 or TRBV12-4 to TRBJ2-3, with D possibly being TRBD1 (6 bases). This CDR3 is 11 amino acids long. Trimming cost V 5 bases and J 10 bases, with 10 bases left between them. The chain's CDR3 is CASSQGSPQYF. CDR3 nucleotides: TGTGCCAGCAGTCAGGGGAGTCCGCAGTATTTT.

The chain links TRBV21-1 to TRBJ1-1; whether TRBD1, the table's D call, matches the DNA was not checked. TRBV21-1 counts as a pseudogene. The CDR3 is made up of 19 amino acids. CDR3 nucleotide sequence: TGTGCCAGCAGACAATTGATACAGGGTTTAAGGGCCATGAACACTGAAGCTTTCTTT. Its protein product is CASRQLIQGLRAMNTEAFF.

V gene TRBV3-1 (or the pseudogene TRBV3-2) combines with J gene TRBJ2-7; D is undetermined. The CDR3 is made up of 15 amino acids. Germline CDR1 LGHDT, CDR2 YNNKEL (reference sequence). V lost 4 bases to trimming and J lost 0 bases, with 13 bases between them. This CDR3 reads CASSPSLTGSYEQYF. In DNA form, the CDR3 reads TGTGCCAGCAGCCCATCATTGACGGGCTCCTACGAGCAGTACTTC.

The genes are TRBV9 and TRBJ2-1, with a possible D match to TRBD2 (6 bases). The germline V and J ends were trimmed by 0 bases and 10 bases, with 23 bases remaining between them. The CDR3 contains 17 residues. Germline V lookup: CDR1 SGDLS, CDR2 YYNGEE. In DNA, the CDR3 is TGTGCCAGCAGCGTAGCTGGGACTTTCCCCATATCCGGAGAGCAGTTCTTC. Translated: CASSVAGTFPISGEQFF.

The rearrangement uses TRBV11-2 and TRBJ2-1, with 9 bases matching TRBD1. The CDR3 runs to 14 residues. V dropped 5 bases and J dropped 8; count of bases not matched to a gene: 7. Germline-derived CDR1 and CDR2 are SGHAT and FQNNGV. The CDR3 here is CASSPTGGSDEQFF. The DNA of the CDR3 is TGTGCCAGCAGCCCGACAGGGGGGTCGGATGAGCAGTTCTTC.

The chain is built from TRBV5-1 and TRBJ1-4; D not certain. Trimming stripped 1 base from V and 6 bases from J, with 13 bases between. The CDR3 is 15 residues long. CDR1 is SGHRS and CDR2 is YFSETQ in the germline V gene. The CDR3 nucleotides are TGCGCCAGCAGCTTGTTTAGTTTGGACTATGAAAAACTGTTTTTT. Amino acid sequence: CASSLFSLDYEKLFF.

This chain connects TRBV7-2 to TRBJ2-7; 8 nucleotides match TRBD2. Trimming at V came to 1 base and at J to 0 bases, leaving 11 bases not matched to a gene. CDR1 SGHTA and CDR2 FQGNSA come from the germline V gene. The length of the CDR3 is 18 residues. The CDR3 sequence: CASSLVVAGGSSSYEQYF. In DNA form, the CDR3 reads TGTGCCAGCAGCTTAGTGGTCGCGGGGGGCTCTAGCTCCTACGAGCAGTACTTC.

This clone showed up just a few times. The chain couples TRBV10-2 to TRBJ2-1, with TRBD2 identical over 9 bases. This CDR3 contains 15 residues. Germline V gives CDR1 WSHSY, CDR2 SAAADI. V lost 7 bases, J lost 8 bases, and 12 bases stayed unmatched. CDR3 amino acids: CASKRAGGFSDEQFF. The CDR3 DNA reads TGCGCCAGCAAGCGAGCGGGAGGATTTAGTGATGAGCAGTTCTTC.

The rearrangement joins TRBV5-1 to TRBJ2-7, with D tentatively TRBD2 (6 bases). This CDR3 is 15 amino acids long. V was trimmed by 4 bases and J by 2 bases, leaving 16 bases between them. Germline lookup yields CDR1 SGHRS and CDR2 YFSETQ. The CDR3 here is CASSPEGPYPYEQYF. DNA for the CDR3: TGCGCCAGCAGCCCGGAGGGTCCGTACCCCTACGAGCAGTACTTC.